This T cell receptor beta chain emerged from a study of vaccination and CD4 T cells after COVID-19. At the level of the study: Overlapping spike pools from SARS-CoV-2 and HCoV-NL63, HCoV-OC43 and HCoV-229E served as culture stimuli.

As concerns this clonotype: What it recognizes is unknown.

Sample treatment: roughly 10-day PBMC culture with coronavirus spike peptide pools or control peptides (ViraFEST assay). Via ViraFEST, peptide pools expanded antigen-specific T cells before TCR sequencing. Per the germline V gene, CDR1 is MNHNS and CDR2 is SASEGT. V lost 6 bases, J lost 2 bases, and 7 bases stayed unmatched. The CDR3 length is 16 residues. The Oncomine TCR Beta short-read assay was applied to DNA of cultured CD4+ T cells. TCRdb re-derived calls from the PCR reads in MiXCR, one entry per CDR3 protein. The data contain fewer than 30,000 distinct CDR3 sequences, about 50% of them singletons.

The clonotype comes from a human donor who received a COVID-19 vaccine. The chain couples TRBV6-1 to TRBJ2-1, with 10 nucleotides matching TRBD1. The input for sequencing was CD4+ T cells from blood, cultured in vitro, taken before SARS-CoV-2 vaccination. CDR3 loop: CASRGGTGAPYNEQFF. The DNA of the CDR3 is TGTGCCAGCAGAGGTGGGACAGGGGCTCCCTACAATGAGCAGTTCTTC.